The T cell receptor (beta chain) under discussion was sequenced for a study of T cells in Graves' hyperthyroidism and ophthalmopathy. Regarding the study as a whole: Most thyroid clonotypes with frequency above 0.001 were detected in blood.

Template material for amplifying TCR beta CDR3 regions consisted of RNA transcripts. First-round RT-PCR targeting the TCR CDR3 was performed with the HTBI primer set. One entry per CDR3 protein results from TCRdb running MiXCR on the multiplex PCR reads. The table has about 200,000 distinct CDR3 sequences, roughly 15% seen once. This clonotype occurred many times. The antigen remains undetermined. The CDR3 contains 15 residues. CDR1 is GTSNPN and CDR2 is SVGIG in the germline V gene (reference sequence). Deletions cut 0 bases from V and 4 bases from J, with 13 bases between. Graves' hyperthyroidism showing no ophthalmopathy progression within 18 months was considered stable. With a duration under 2 months, the hyperthyroidism was newly diagnosed in patients aged 18 to 65. It was around 10 ml of fresh peripheral blood that supplied the PBMCs.

The sample comprised blood. This chain links TRBV30 with TRBJ1-3, with D tentatively TRBD1 (5 bases). This sequence originates from a man aged 50 to 60 with Graves' hyperthyroidism. CDR3 sequence (DNA): TGTGCCTGGAGTGTACGACCCGGGGACGGAAACACCATATATTTT. This encodes CAWSVRPGDGNTIYF.